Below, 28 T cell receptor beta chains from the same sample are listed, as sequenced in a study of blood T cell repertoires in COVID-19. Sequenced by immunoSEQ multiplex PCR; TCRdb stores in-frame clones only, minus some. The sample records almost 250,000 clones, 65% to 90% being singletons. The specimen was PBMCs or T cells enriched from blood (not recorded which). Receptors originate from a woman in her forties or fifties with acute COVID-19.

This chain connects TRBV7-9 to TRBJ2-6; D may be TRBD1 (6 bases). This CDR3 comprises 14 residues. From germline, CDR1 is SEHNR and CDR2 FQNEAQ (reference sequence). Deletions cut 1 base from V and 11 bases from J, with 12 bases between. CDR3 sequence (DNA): TGTGCCAGCAGCTTAGACAGGGAGATAGACGTCCTGACTTTC. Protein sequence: CASSLDREIDVLTF.

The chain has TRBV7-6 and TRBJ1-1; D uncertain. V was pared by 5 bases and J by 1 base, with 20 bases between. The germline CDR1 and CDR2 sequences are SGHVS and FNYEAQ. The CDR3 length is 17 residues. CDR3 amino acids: CASSPAEPFPGNTEAFF. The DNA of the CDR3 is TGTGCCAGCAGCCCCGCGGAGCCTTTTCCGGGGAACACTGAAGCTTTCTTT.

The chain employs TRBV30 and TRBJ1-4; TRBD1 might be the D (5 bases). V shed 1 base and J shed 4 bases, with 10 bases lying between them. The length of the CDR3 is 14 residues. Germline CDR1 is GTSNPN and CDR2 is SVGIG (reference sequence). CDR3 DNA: TGTGCCTGGAGTGAGACAGCTCGTAATGAAAAACTGTTTTTT. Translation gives CAWSETARNEKLFF.

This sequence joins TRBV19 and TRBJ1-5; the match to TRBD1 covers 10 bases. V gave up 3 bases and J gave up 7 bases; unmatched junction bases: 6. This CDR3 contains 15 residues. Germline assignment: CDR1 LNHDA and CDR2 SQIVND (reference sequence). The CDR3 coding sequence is TGTGCCAGTAGTATCGACAGGGGGCAGTACCAGCCCCAGCATTTT. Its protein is CASSIDRGQYQPQHF.

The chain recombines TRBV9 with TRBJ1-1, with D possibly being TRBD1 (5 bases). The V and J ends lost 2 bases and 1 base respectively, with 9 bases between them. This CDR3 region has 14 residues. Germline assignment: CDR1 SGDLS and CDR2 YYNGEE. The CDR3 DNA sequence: TGTGCCAGCAGCGTGGGCAGGGAGAACACTGAAGCTTTCTTT. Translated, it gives CASSVGRENTEAFF.

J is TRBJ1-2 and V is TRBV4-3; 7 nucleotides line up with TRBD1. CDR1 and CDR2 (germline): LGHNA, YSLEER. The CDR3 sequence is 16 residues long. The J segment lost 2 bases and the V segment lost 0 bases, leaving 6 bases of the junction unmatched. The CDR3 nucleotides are TGCGCCAGCAGCCAAGATTTCGACAGGGTGAACTATGGCTACACCTTC. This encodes CASSQDFDRVNYGYTF.

The CDR3 bases are TGTGCCAGCACGTCCGGGACAGAAGAGACCCAGTACTTC. Amino acids: CASTSGTEETQYF. This chain links TRBV6-5 with TRBJ2-5; 7 bases map to TRBD1. CDR1 MNHEY and CDR2 SVGAGI come from the germline V gene. Unmatched junction bases numbered 5, after V lost 7 bases and J lost 3 bases. The CDR3 contains 13 residues.

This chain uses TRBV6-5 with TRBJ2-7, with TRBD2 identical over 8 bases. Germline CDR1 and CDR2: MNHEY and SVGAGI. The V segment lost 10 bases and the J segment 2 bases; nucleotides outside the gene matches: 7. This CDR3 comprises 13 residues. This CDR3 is CATGGAGTYEQYF. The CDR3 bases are TGTGCCACCGGGGGGGCAGGGACCTACGAGCAGTACTTC.

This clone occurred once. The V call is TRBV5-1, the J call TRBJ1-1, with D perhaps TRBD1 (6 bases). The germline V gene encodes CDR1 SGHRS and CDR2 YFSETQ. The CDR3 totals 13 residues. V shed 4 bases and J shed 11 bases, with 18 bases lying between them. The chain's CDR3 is CASSPWGGAEAFF. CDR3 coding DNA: TGCGCCAGCAGCCCCTGGGGGGGGGCCGAGGCTTTCTTT. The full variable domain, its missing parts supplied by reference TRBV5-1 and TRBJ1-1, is KAGVTQTPRYLIKTRGQQVTLSCSPISGHRSVSWYQQTPGQGLQFLFEYFSETQRNKGNFPGRFSGRQFSNSRSEMNVSTLELGDSALYLCASSPWGGAEAFFGQGTRLTVV.

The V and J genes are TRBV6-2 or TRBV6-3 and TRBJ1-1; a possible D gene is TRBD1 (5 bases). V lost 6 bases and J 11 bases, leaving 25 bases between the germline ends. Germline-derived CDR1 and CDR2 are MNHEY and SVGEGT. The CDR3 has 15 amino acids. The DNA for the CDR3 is TGTGCCAGCAGCCCAATTAGGGGCAGGTGGTCAAATGCTTTCTTT. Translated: CASSPIRGRWSNAFF.

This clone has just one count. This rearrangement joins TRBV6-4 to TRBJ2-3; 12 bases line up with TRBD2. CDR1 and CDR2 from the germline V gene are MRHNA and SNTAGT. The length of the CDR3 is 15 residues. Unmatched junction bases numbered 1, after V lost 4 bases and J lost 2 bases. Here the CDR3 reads CASSASGGATDTQYF. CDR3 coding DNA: TGTGCCAGCAGTGCTAGCGGGGGGGCCACAGATACGCAGTATTTT.

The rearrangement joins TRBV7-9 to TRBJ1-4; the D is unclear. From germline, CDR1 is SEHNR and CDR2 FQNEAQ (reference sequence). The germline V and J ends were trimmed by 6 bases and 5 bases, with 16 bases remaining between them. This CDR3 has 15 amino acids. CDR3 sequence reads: CASRGYGTRNEKLFF. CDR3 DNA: TGTGCCAGCAGGGGCTACGGCACTCGGAATGAAAAACTGTTTTTT.

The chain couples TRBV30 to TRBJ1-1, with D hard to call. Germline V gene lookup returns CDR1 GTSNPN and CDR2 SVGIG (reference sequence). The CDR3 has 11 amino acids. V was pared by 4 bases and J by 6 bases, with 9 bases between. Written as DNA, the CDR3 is TGTGCCTGGATTAGCGGGCCTGAAGCTTTCTTT. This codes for CAWISGPEAFF. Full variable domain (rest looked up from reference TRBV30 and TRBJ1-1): SQTIHQWPATLVQPVGSPLSLECTVEGTSNPNLYWYRQAAGRGLQLLFYSVGIGQISSEVPQNLSASRPQDRQFILSSKKLLLSDSGFYLCAWISGPEAFFGQGTRLTVV.

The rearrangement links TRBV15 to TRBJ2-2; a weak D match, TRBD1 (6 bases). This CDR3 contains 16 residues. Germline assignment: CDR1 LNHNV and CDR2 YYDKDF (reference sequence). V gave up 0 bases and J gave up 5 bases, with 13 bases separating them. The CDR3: CATSRDRQALTGELFF. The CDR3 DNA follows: TGTGCCACCAGCAGAGACAGACAGGCGTTGACCGGGGAGCTGTTTTTT. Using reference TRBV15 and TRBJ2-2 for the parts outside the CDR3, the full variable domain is DAMVIQNPRYQVTQFGKPVTLSCSQTLNHNVMYWYQQKSSQAPKLLFHYYDKDFNNEADTPDNFQSRRPNTSFCFLDIRSPGLGDTAMYLCATSRDRQALTGELFFGEGSRLTVL.

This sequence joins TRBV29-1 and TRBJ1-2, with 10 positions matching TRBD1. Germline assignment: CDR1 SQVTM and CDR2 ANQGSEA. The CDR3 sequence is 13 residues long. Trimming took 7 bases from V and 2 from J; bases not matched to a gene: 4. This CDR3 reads CSAGTGENYGYTF. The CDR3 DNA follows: TGCAGCGCAGGGACAGGGGAGAACTATGGCTACACCTTC.

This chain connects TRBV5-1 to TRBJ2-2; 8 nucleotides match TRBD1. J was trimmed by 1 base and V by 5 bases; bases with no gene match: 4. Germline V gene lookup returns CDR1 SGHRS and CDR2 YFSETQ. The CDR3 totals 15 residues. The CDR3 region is CASRPGQENTGELFF. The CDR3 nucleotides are TGCGCCAGCAGGCCGGGACAGGAGAACACCGGGGAGCTGTTTTTT.

CDR3 DNA: TGTGCCAGCAGCCCGACTGGGGCGCCGGTGGACCAAGAGACCCAGTACTTC. Protein: CASSPTGAPVDQETQYF. The V call is TRBV5-6, the J call TRBJ2-5, with D possibly being TRBD1 (5 bases). The ends were cut back, 4 bases at V and 0 bases at J, with 19 bases in the middle. The CDR3 is made up of 17 amino acids. Germline V gives CDR1 SGHDT, CDR2 YYEEEE.

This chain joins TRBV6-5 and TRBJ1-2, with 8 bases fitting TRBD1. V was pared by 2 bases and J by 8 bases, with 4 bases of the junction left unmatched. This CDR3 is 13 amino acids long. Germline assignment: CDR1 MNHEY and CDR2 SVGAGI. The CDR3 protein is CASSYPTGVGYTF. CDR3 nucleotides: TGTGCCAGCAGTTACCCGACAGGGGTGGGCTACACCTTC.

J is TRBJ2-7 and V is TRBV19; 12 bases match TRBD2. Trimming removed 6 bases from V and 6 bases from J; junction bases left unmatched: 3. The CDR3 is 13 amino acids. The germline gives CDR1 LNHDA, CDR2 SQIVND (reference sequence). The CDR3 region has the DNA TGTGCCAGTAGCCTGACTAGCGGGGGCGAGCAGTACTTC. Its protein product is CASSLTSGGEQYF.

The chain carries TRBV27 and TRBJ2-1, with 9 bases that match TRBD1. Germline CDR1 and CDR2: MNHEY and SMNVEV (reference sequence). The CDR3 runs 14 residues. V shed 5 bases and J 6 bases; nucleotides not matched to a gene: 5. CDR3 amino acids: CASSRPDRGNEQFF. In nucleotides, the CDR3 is TGTGCCAGCAGTAGGCCGGACAGGGGCAATGAGCAGTTCTTC.

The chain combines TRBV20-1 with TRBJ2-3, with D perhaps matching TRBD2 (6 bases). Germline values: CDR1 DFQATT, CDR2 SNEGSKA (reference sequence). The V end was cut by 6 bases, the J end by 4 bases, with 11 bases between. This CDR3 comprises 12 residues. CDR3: CSASRRADTQYF. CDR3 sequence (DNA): TGCAGTGCGAGTAGGAGGGCAGATACGCAGTATTTT.

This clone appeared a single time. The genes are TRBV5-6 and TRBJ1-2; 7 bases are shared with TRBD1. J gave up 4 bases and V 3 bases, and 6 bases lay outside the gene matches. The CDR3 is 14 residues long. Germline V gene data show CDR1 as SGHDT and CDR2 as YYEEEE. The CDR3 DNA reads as TGTGCCAGCAGCTGGACAGGAGATTTCTATGGCTACACCTTC. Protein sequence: CASSWTGDFYGYTF.

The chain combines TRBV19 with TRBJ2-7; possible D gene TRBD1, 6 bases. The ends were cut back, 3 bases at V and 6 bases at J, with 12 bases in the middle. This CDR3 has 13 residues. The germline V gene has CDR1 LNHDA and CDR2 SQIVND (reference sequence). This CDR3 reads CASSIHRVAEQYF. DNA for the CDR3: TGTGCCAGTAGTATCCACAGGGTAGCCGAGCAGTACTTC. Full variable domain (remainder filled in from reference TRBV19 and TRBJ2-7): DGGITQSPKYLFRKEGQNVTLSCEQNLNHDAMYWYRQDPGQGLRLIYYSQIVNDFQKGDIAEGYSVSREKKESFPLTVTSAQKNPTAFYLCASSIHRVAEQYFGPGTRLTVT.

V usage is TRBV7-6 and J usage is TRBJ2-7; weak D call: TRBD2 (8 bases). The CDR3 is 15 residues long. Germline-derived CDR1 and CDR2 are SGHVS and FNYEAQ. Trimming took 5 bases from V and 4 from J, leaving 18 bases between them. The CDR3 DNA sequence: TGTGCCAGCAGCCCCCTAGGGGGCGGGGGGTACGAGCAGTACTTC. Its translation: CASSPLGGGGYEQYF. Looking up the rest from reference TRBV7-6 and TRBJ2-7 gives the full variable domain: GAGVSQSPRYKVTKRGQDVALRCDPISGHVSLYWYRQALGQGPEFLTYFNYEAQQDKSGLPNDRFSAERPEGSISTLTIQRTEQRDSAMYRCASSPLGGGGYEQYFGPGTRLTVT.

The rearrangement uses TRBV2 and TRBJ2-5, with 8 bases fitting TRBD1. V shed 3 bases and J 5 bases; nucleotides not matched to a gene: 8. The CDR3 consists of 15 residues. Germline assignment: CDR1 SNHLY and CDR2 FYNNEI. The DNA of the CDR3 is TGTGCCAGCAGTGACAGGGGGCTCGGTTTGGAGACCCAGTACTTC. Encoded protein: CASSDRGLGLETQYF.

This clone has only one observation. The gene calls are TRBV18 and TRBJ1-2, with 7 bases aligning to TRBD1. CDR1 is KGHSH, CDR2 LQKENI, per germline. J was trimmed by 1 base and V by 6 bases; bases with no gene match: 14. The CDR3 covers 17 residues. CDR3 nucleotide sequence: TGTGCCAGCTCGCGTACTCCCCGGGACAGAAGTAACTATGGCTACACCTTC. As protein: CASSRTPRDRSNYGYTF.

The CDR3 loop reads CASNRQGSYNEQFF. For the CDR3, the DNA is TGTGCCAGCAACCGACAGGGCTCCTACAATGAGCAGTTCTTC. The J gene is TRBJ2-1, the V gene TRBV9; 7 nucleotides match TRBD1. Germline CDR1 reads SGDLS; CDR2 reads YYNGEE. The CDR3 consists of 14 residues. J was trimmed by 0 bases and V by 6 bases; bases with no gene match: 3.

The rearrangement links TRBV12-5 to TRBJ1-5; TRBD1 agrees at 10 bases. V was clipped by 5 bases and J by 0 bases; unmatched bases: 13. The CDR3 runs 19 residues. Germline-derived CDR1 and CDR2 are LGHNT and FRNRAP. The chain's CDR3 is CASGVAGTGVPNSNQPQHF. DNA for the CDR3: TGTGCTAGTGGTGTTGCCGGGACAGGGGTCCCAAATAGCAATCAGCCCCAGCATTTT.